One and the same sample provided the 4 T cell receptor beta chains below, sequenced in a study of post-analysis software for immune sequencing data. The library was made from cDNA and included unique molecular identifiers. TCRdb independently ran MiXCR on the PCR reads; one entry per CDR3 protein. The sample has 150,000 to 200,000 distinct CDR3 sequences, 30% to 45% seen once; the top ten hold 28%. This material consisted of blood, taken after autologous hematopoietic stem cell transplantation. Receptors were obtained from a girl between 5 and 17 years old with multiple sclerosis.

The rearrangement joins TRBV7-2 to TRBJ2-1; weak D call: TRBD2 (6 bases). With 1 base removed from V and 8 bases from J, the gap between germline ends came to 15 bases. Germline assignment: CDR1 SGHTA and CDR2 FQGNSA. The CDR3 consists of 15 residues. The CDR3, as DNA: TGTGCCAGCAGCTTAGGGGCCCGGCGGGGTTATGAGCAGTTCTTC. Its translation is CASSLGARRGYEQFF.

V is TRBV7-9 and J is TRBJ1-1; 9 positions match TRBD1. V trimming: 3 bases; J trimming: 7 bases; junction bases outside the gene matches: 9. The CDR3 covers 15 residues. The germline gives CDR1 SEHNR, CDR2 FQNEAQ (reference sequence). DNA for the CDR3: TGTGCCAGCAGCTTCCTCGGGACAGGGCTTGTTGAAGCTTTCTTT. Its translation: CASSFLGTGLVEAFF.

A word on this clonotype: A much larger clone sits a single nucleotide away, making a read error possible. The chain has TRBV7-9 and TRBJ2-5; D possibly corresponds to TRBD1 (5 bases). This CDR3 spans 14 amino acids. Germline V lookup: CDR1 SEHNR, CDR2 FQNEAQ (reference sequence). The CDR3 DNA follows: TGTTCCAGCAGCTTCACGGCAGGGCAAGAGACCCAGTACTTC. Translated: CSSSFTAGQETQYF.

Only a few counts were recorded for this clonotype. The J gene is TRBJ1-6, the V gene TRBV12-5; D remains ambiguous. The CDR3 totals 12 residues. Germline V CDR1 and CDR2: LGHNT, FRNRAP. V lost 1 base and J 7 bases, leaving 2 bases between the germline ends. The CDR3 nucleotides are TGTGCTAGTGGTTTGGGGAATTCACCCCTCCACTTT. As protein: CASGLGNSPLHF.